This TCR beta chain was documented in a study of cytomegalovirus exposure and HLA in healthy donors. As for the study in general: An analysis done earlier identified 117 million unique TCR beta sequences from about 179 million T cells.

Losses at the gene ends were 4 bases for V and 5 bases for J; bases not matched to a gene: 5. This CDR3 spans 14 amino acids. In germline, CDR1 is SGHNT, CDR2 YYREEE (reference sequence). Researchers ran the PCR with 60 Vbeta and 13 Jbeta primers. Sequencing used immunoSEQ multiplex PCR; TCRdb keeps in-frame clones, though not all of them. The sample has roughly 180,000 clones; roughly 78% are singletons. Study conclusions and caveats: CMV serostatus was the only immune exposure information that was available. Accounts indicate the classifier identified cytomegalovirus status with strong specificity and sensitivity. DRB1 showed the most TCR associations and HLA-C the fewest in a later analysis, as rates varied by HLA locus.

As to this clone: What it recognizes is unknown.

The source material was PBMCs. The chain uses TRBV5-4 and TRBJ2-5, with 10 bases identical to TRBD2. The clonotype originates from a woman in her forties or fifties in good health and CMV-seropositive. In DNA form, the CDR3 reads TGTGCCAGCAGCGTACAAGCGGGGGGGGAGACCCAGTACTTC. This codes for CASSVQAGGETQYF.